This section outlines one T cell receptor (beta chain) sequence together with its context. The sample is drawn from a study of T cell changes during pregnancy in multiple sclerosis. Germline CDR1 SEHNR, CDR2 FQNEAQ (reference sequence). CDR3 length: 15 residues. V lost 5 bases, J lost 5 bases, and 8 bases stayed unmatched. TCRdb keeps only in-frame clones here, not all; method: immunoSEQ multiplex PCR. The sample records some 70,000 clones, about 91% being singletons. V and J are TRBV7-9 and TRBJ1-1; 10 nucleotides line up with TRBD1. The material was CD8+ T cells from peripheral blood mononuclear cells, obtained before pregnancy. This receptor was obtained from a female donor with multiple sclerosis, enrolled in a pregnancy study. As DNA, the CDR3 is TGTGCCAGCAGCGCGCGACAGGGGGCGAGAACTGAAGCTTTCTTT. Protein sequence: CASSARQGARTEAFF.